These T cell receptor beta chains were read from a single sample in a study of synovial regulatory T cells in juvenile arthritis. Clones were sequenced by immunoSEQ multiplex PCR, and TCRdb holds only the in-frame ones, with some missing. This sample's clone table lists 7,500 to 10,000 clones. The specimen sequenced was Treg cells from blood. The receptors were gathered from a donor between 2 and 29 years old with juvenile idiopathic arthritis. The CDR3 runs from the conserved cysteine through the conserved F or W. Fields, in order: V gene, J gene, CDR3 protein.

V gene: TRBV7-9; J gene: TRBJ1-3; CDR3 protein: CASSPYGHRSGNTIYF
V gene: TRBV5-4; J gene: TRBJ2-6; CDR3 protein: CASSLGRAGANVLTF
V gene: TRBV2; J gene: TRBJ1-3; CDR3 protein: CASVGTGGIGNTIYF
V gene: TRBV18; J gene: TRBJ2-6; CDR3 protein: CASSPIPGTGSSGANVLTF
V gene: TRBV4-1; J gene: TRBJ1-2; CDR3 protein: CASSPEWGDYTF
V gene: TRBV6-1; J gene: TRBJ1-1; CDR3 protein: CASSEGGAFF
V gene: TRBV19; J gene: TRBJ2-7; CDR3 protein: CASSIGGYEQYF
V gene: TRBV5-4; J gene: TRBJ1-1; CDR3 protein: CASSLVQGPNTEAFF
V gene: TRBV7-2; J gene: TRBJ1-3; CDR3 protein: CASSSDPLSGNTIYF
V gene: TRBV5-1; J gene: TRBJ1-1; CDR3 protein: CASSLLVNTEAFF
V gene: TRBV10-3; J gene: TRBJ1-3; CDR3 protein: CAIRSPLPTGTTSGNTIYF
V gene: TRBV2; J gene: TRBJ2-1; CDR3 protein: CASKGTRQNNEQFF
V gene: TRBV7-2; J gene: TRBJ2-7; CDR3 protein: CASSPLAGSEQYF
V gene: TRBV6-1; J gene: TRBJ1-4; CDR3 protein: CAVGRAVQEKLFF
V gene: TRBV6-4; J gene: TRBJ2-3; CDR3 protein: CASSPGLSGGARDTQYF
V gene: TRBV5-1; J gene: TRBJ1-2; CDR3 protein: CASSLGGQGNYGYTF
V gene: TRBV19; J gene: TRBJ1-1; CDR3 protein: CASSTRTGRNTEAFF
V gene: TRBV10-3; J gene: TRBJ2-7; CDR3 protein: CAISPGTLPSYEQYF
V gene: TRBV7-9; J gene: TRBJ2-1; CDR3 protein: CASSPPGRNNNEQFF
V gene: TRBV10-3; J gene: TRBJ1-4; CDR3 protein: CAISDQLSREKLFF
V gene: TRBV10-3; J gene: TRBJ1-1; CDR3 protein: CAIRKDREYTEAFF
V gene: TRBV6-1; J gene: TRBJ1-4; CDR3 protein: CASSVEGPEKLFF
V gene: TRBV7-7; J gene: TRBJ2-2; CDR3 protein: CASSLGDRGGELFF
V gene: TRBV4-3; J gene: TRBJ1-6; CDR3 protein: CASSQVGLIYNSPLHF
V gene: TRBV5-6; J gene: TRBJ1-5; CDR3 protein: CASSFRGINQPQHF
V gene: TRBV14; J gene: TRBJ1-2; CDR3 protein: CASSQWGANYGYTF
V gene: TRBV4-3; J gene: TRBJ2-7; CDR3 protein: CASSQEYMDIYEQYF
V gene: TRBV5-6; J gene: TRBJ1-5; CDR3 protein: CASSFTGQGARWSQPQHF
V gene: TRBV19; J gene: TRBJ1-4; CDR3 protein: CASSVFQGEKKLFF
V gene: TRBV12-1; J gene: TRBJ1-4; CDR3 protein: CASSLGNEKLFF
V gene: TRBV7-6; J gene: TRBJ2-7; CDR3 protein: CASSLESAGSEQYF